These 16 T cell receptor beta chains came from one sample sequenced in a study of T cell responses to AZD1222 COVID-19 vaccine. Repertoires were generated with immunoSEQ multiplex PCR, while TCRdb's copy carries only in-frame clones and drops some. This sample has approximately 150,000 clones; 94% occur once, and the top ten carry roughly 1.2%. The sequencing here drew on peripheral blood, taken on day 0 of AZD1222 vaccination. The receptors stem from an adult in good health.

This chain connects TRBV5-6 to TRBJ2-2; the match to TRBD2 covers 8 bases. Germline V gives CDR1 SGHDT, CDR2 YYEEEE. There are 14 residues in the CDR3. V trimming: 6 bases; J trimming: 6 bases; junction bases outside the gene matches: 7. In DNA form, the CDR3 reads TGTGCCAGCACCCGGCGGGGGGTCCCCGGGGAGCTGTTTTTT. This encodes CASTRRGVPGELFF.

The chain combines TRBV12-5 with TRBJ2-3, with TRBD2 matching over 12 bases. After removal of 2 bases from V and 4 bases from J, the junction contained 7 bases not matched to a gene. Germline V lookup: CDR1 LGHNT, CDR2 FRNRAP. CDR3 length: 17 residues. The CDR3 spells CASGLSRLAGAPDTQYF. CDR3 bases: TGTGCTAGTGGTTTGTCCCGACTAGCGGGGGCCCCAGATACGCAGTATTTT.

The chain uses TRBV3-1 (or the pseudogene TRBV3-2) and TRBJ2-1; D is perhaps TRBD2 (6 bases). Germline CDR1 and CDR2: LGHDT and YNNKEL (reference sequence). V lost 1 base to trimming and J lost 6 bases, with 19 bases between them. CDR3 length equals 17 residues. CDR3 coding DNA: TGTGCCAGCAGCCAAGTATTGTCGGGAGTTCATGTCAATGAGCAGTTCTTC. Its protein is CASSQVLSGVHVNEQFF.

The chain links TRBV18 to TRBJ2-3; D ambiguous. V dropped 0 bases and J dropped 6 bases, with 10 bases sitting between them. There are 14 residues in the CDR3. CDR1 is KGHSH, CDR2 LQKENI, per germline. CDR3 coding DNA: TGTGCCAGCTCACCACCGCGACCGATGGATACGCAGTATTTT. Amino acid sequence: CASSPPRPMDTQYF.

V is TRBV9 and J is TRBJ2-2; D may be TRBD2 (5 bases). CDR3 size: 15 residues. Trimming shortened V by 0 bases and J by 5 bases, and 11 bases separated the two germline ends. In germline, CDR1 is SGDLS, CDR2 YYNGEE. The CDR3 coding sequence is TGTGCCAGCAGCGTAGGTTCGGGGTTTACCGGGGAGCTGTTTTTT. Translation gives CASSVGSGFTGELFF.

The V gene is TRBV10-3, the J gene TRBJ1-3, with 8 nucleotides matching TRBD1. J gave up 2 bases and V 4 bases, and 1 base lay outside the gene matches. Germline V gene lookup returns CDR1 ENHRY and CDR2 SYGVKD. This CDR3 comprises 14 residues. The CDR3 here is CAISGGQAGNTIYF. CDR3 nucleotides: TGTGCCATCAGTGGGGGACAGGCTGGAAACACCATATATTTT.

The chain is built from TRBV6-4 and TRBJ2-2; D remains ambiguous. The V end was cut by 2 bases, the J end by 6 bases, with 7 bases between. Germline V gene sequence: CDR1 MRHNA, CDR2 SNTAGT. This CDR3 spans 13 amino acids. CDR3 in DNA: TGTGCCAGCAGTGACCGGCTAGCCGGGGAGCTGTTTTTT. Amino acid sequence: CASSDRLAGELFF.

This clone has more than one count but fewer than ten. The chain couples TRBV20-1 to TRBJ2-2; D not certain. V lost 3 bases, J lost 2 bases, and 13 bases lay in between. Germline assignment: CDR1 DFQATT and CDR2 SNEGSKA (reference sequence). This CDR3 spans 15 amino acids. CDR3 region: CSASELLGNTGELFF. The CDR3 DNA reads as TGCAGTGCTAGTGAGCTTTTGGGCAACACCGGGGAGCTGTTTTTT.

The chain couples TRBV2 to TRBJ1-5; D unresolved. Germline loops: CDR1 SNHLY, CDR2 FYNNEI. CDR3 length: 15 residues. Trimming removed 5 bases from V and 4 bases from J, with 15 bases in between. CDR3 in DNA: TGTGCCAGCAGTAATGGTCCAGGTAGGAATCAGCCCCAGCATTTT. Amino acids: CASSNGPGRNQPQHF.

This chain links TRBV3-1 (or the pseudogene TRBV3-2) with TRBJ2-7; the D is unclear. The CDR3 runs 14 residues. Germline V gene sequence: CDR1 LGHDT, CDR2 YNNKEL (reference sequence). V dropped 5 bases and J dropped 2 bases, with 13 bases sitting between them. The CDR3 sequence is CASSTRRAAYEQYV. CDR3 bases: TGTGCCAGCAGCACCCGACGAGCAGCCTACGAGCAGTACGTC.

This chain connects TRBV7-2 to TRBJ1-1; D might be TRBD1 (5 bases). V lost 1 base and J 7 bases, leaving 10 bases between the germline ends. Germline V lookup: CDR1 SGHTA, CDR2 FQGNSA. CDR3 length: 13 residues. The CDR3 region is CASSLGLGVEAFF. The DNA of the CDR3 is TGTGCCAGCAGCTTAGGATTAGGGGTTGAAGCTTTCTTT.

V usage is TRBV19 and J usage is TRBJ1-5, with D possibly TRBD1 on 6 matching bases. Germline V gene data show CDR1 as LNHDA and CDR2 as SQIVND (reference sequence). V shed 5 bases and J shed 3 bases, with 14 bases lying between them. This CDR3 has 15 amino acids. CDR3 protein: CASSPKDSYNQPQHF. CDR3 DNA: TGTGCCAGTAGTCCGAAGGACAGCTACAATCAGCCCCAGCATTTT.

The rearrangement uses TRBV18 and TRBJ2-7; TRBD2 is a possible D gene (5 bases). The germline CDR1 and CDR2 sequences are KGHSH and LQKENI. The V and J ends lost 5 bases and 7 bases respectively, with 12 bases between them. The CDR3 totals 12 residues. CDR3 sequence: CASSTTTGEQYV. The CDR3 DNA follows: TGTGCCAGCTCAACTACCACGGGAGAGCAGTACGTC.

The V and J genes are TRBV5-1 and TRBJ1-2; no clear D gene. The germline V gene has CDR1 SGHRS and CDR2 YFSETQ. This CDR3 has 14 amino acids. V lost 2 bases, J lost 0 bases, and 8 bases lay in between. CDR3 residues: CASSLRGANYGYTF. In DNA form, the CDR3 reads TGCGCCAGCAGCTTAAGAGGAGCTAACTATGGCTACACCTTC.

The chain joins TRBV5-1 to TRBJ1-2; tentatively, D is TRBD1 (6 bases). The length of the CDR3 is 13 residues. Germline lookup yields CDR1 SGHRS and CDR2 YFSETQ. V lost 4 bases and J lost 2, with 9 bases in between. This CDR3 is CASSPDRNYGYTF. The CDR3 DNA is TGCGCCAGCAGCCCCGACAGGAACTATGGCTACACCTTC.

V and J are TRBV2 and TRBJ2-2; D might be TRBD1 (6 bases). Per the germline V gene, CDR1 is SNHLY and CDR2 is FYNNEI. Trimming stripped 6 bases from V and 0 bases from J, with 14 bases between. This CDR3 has 16 residues. The CDR3 here is CASSEQGPANTGELFF. The CDR3, as DNA: TGTGCCAGCAGCGAACAGGGTCCGGCGAACACCGGGGAGCTGTTTTTT.